The sequence of this T cell receptor (beta chain) was determined in a study of control samples from healthy donors and cancer patients. V lost 1 base and J lost 3, with 6 bases in between. Per the germline V gene, CDR1 is GTSNPN and CDR2 is SVGIG (reference sequence). The CDR3 length is 12 residues. Generated by immunoSEQ multiplex PCR, the TCRdb table keeps only in-frame clones and is missing some. The table records 130,000 to 150,000 clones, 70% to 90% of them present only once. V and J are TRBV30 and TRBJ1-2, with a tentative D call TRBD1 (5 bases). This receptor was identified in a woman aged 30 to 39 in good health. Source material: blood. The CDR3: CAWSGGDYGYTF. The CDR3 region has the DNA TGTGCCTGGAGTGGGGGCGACTATGGCTACACCTTC. Looking up the rest from reference TRBV30 and TRBJ1-2 gives the full variable domain: SQTIHQWPATLVQPVGSPLSLECTVEGTSNPNLYWYRQAAGRGLQLLFYSVGIGQISSEVPQNLSASRPQDRQFILSSKKLLLSDSGFYLCAWSGGDYGYTFGSGTRLTVV.